The 5 T cell receptor beta chains listed next were all sequenced from one sample in a study of T cells in Graves' hyperthyroidism and ophthalmopathy. TCR beta CDR3 regions were amplified from RNA transcripts. With the HTBI primer set, the TCR CDR3 went through a first round of RT-PCR. TCRdb reprocessed the multiplex PCR reads via MiXCR and lists one record per CDR3 protein. The sample has hundreds of thousands of distinct CDR3 sequences, about 20% seen once. Sequenced sample: blood. Source of these receptors: a man aged 40-49 years with Graves' ophthalmopathy.

The V and J genes are TRBV5-1 and TRBJ2-3; 10 bases map to TRBD2. This CDR3 spans 16 amino acids. J gave up 3 bases and V 0 bases, and 4 bases lay outside the gene matches. The germline CDR1 and CDR2 sequences are SGHRS and YFSETQ. CDR3 DNA sequence: TGCGCCAGCAGCTTGGGGTCTAGCGGGAGTACAGATACGCAGTATTTT. It codes for CASSLGSSGSTDTQYF.

This clonotype was recorded many times. The chain links TRBV30 to TRBJ2-3; D is perhaps TRBD2 (6 bases). V lost 2 bases and J lost 4, with 13 bases in between. The CDR3 extends over 14 amino acids. Germline loops: CDR1 GTSNPN, CDR2 SVGIG (reference sequence). CDR3 region: CAWSRASVADTQYF. In nucleotides, the CDR3 is TGTGCCTGGAGTCGGGCTAGCGTAGCAGATACGCAGTATTTT.

In this sample, this clonotype turned up many times. The rearrangement uses TRBV27 and TRBJ1-1; unclear D gene. Germline V CDR1 and CDR2: MNHEY, SMNVEV (reference sequence). Trimming shortened V by 3 bases and J by 1 base, and 6 bases separated the two germline ends. The length of the CDR3 is 13 residues. CDR3 sequence (DNA): TGTGCCAGCAGTTTTTACACGAACACTGAAGCTTTCTTT. Its protein product is CASSFYTNTEAFF.

This clonotype was seen at least ten times. The chain couples TRBV28 to TRBJ2-7; no definite D call. V was shortened by 4 bases and J by 6 bases, with 13 bases between the two germline ends. Germline V gene sequence: CDR1 MDHEN, CDR2 SYDVKM. The CDR3 runs 13 residues. The CDR3 coding sequence is TGTGCCAGCAGTTCCCCAGGACGGAGCGAGCAGTACTTC. Translating it yields CASSSPGRSEQYF.

This clonotype was observed many times. This chain connects TRBV28 to TRBJ1-2; a possible D gene is TRBD1 (6 bases). V was cut by 7 bases and J by 5 bases, with 11 bases left in between. There are 12 residues in the CDR3. Germline V gene sequence: CDR1 MDHEN, CDR2 SYDVKM. The CDR3 spells CASNQGRYGYTF. The CDR3 region has the DNA TGTGCCAGCAACCAGGGGAGATATGGCTACACCTTC.